A single sample gave rise to the 13 T cell receptor beta chains below, sequenced in a study of beta chain features in type 1 diabetes. Reverse transcription of all isolated RNA meant that expressed TCRB transcripts were sequenced. The data were produced by immunoSEQ multiplex PCR, yet TCRdb's version contains in-frame clones alone and is incomplete. Of 810,000 or so clones in the sample, roughly 15% were seen once. What was sequenced was naive CD4+ T cells from blood. These receptors all stem from a woman aged 18-30 years in good health.

The chain uses TRBV6-5 and TRBJ2-4; D not resolved. Germline V gives CDR1 MNHEY, CDR2 SVGAGI. CDR3 length: 14 residues. Trimming took 0 bases from V and 6 from J, leaving 9 bases between them. Here the CDR3 reads CASSYSISGNIQYF. DNA of the CDR3: TGTGCCAGCAGTTACTCGATATCGGGAAACATTCAGTACTTC.

Concerning this clone: The junction differs from germline at one of its ends, possibly a read error. The chain carries TRBV7-7 and TRBJ2-3; 11 nucleotides match TRBD1. This CDR3 is built from 15 residues. From germline, CDR1 is SSHAT and CDR2 FNYEAQ (reference sequence). In DNA, the CDR3 is TGTGCTAGCAGCTTAGAGGACAGGGGGCCTGATACGCAGTATTTT. Protein product: CASSLEDRGPDTQYF.

In DNA form, the CDR3 reads TGCAGCGTTGGGCTAGCGGCTGAGACCCAGTACTTC. It translates to CSVGLAAETQYF. The rearrangement links TRBV29-1 to TRBJ2-5; the match to TRBD2 covers 7 bases. There are 12 residues in the CDR3. Germline CDR1 reads SQVTM; CDR2 reads ANQGSEA. After removal of 4 bases from V and 5 bases from J, the junction contained 4 bases not matched to a gene.

This clone was counted a few times. This rearrangement joins TRBV5-4 to TRBJ1-2; D perhaps matches TRBD1 (6 bases). Trimming cost V 4 bases and J 7 bases, with 17 bases left between them. CDR3 length equals 14 residues. Germline V gives CDR1 SGHNT, CDR2 YYREEE (reference sequence). CDR3 protein: CASSRPTGVRGYTF. The DNA for the CDR3 is TGTGCCAGCAGCCGCCCGACAGGCGTTCGTGGCTACACCTTC.

The J gene is TRBJ2-1, the V gene TRBV18, with TRBD1 matching over 8 bases. There are 16 residues in the CDR3. Looked up from germline, CDR1 is KGHSH and CDR2 is LQKENI. V shed 3 bases, J shed 10 bases, and the junction held 14 bases outside the gene matches. CDR3 sequence reads: CASSPWTGIEAGEQFF. The CDR3 nucleotides read TGTGCCAGCTCACCCTGGACAGGGATAGAGGCAGGGGAGCAGTTCTTC.

This clone was picked up a small number of times. Other DNA variants within this sample encode the same CDR3. The J gene is TRBJ1-1, the V gene TRBV6-5; TRBD1 aligns across 7 bases. This CDR3 comprises 12 residues. Trimming at V came to 6 bases and at J to 4 bases, leaving 2 bases not matched to a gene. CDR1 and CDR2 (germline): MNHEY, SVGAGI. The CDR3 DNA is TGTGCCAGCAGCCGACAGGGCACTGAAGCTTTCTTT. This codes for CASSRQGTEAFF.

The chain joins TRBV9 to TRBJ1-1; D is ambiguous. The CDR3 has 15 residues. Trimming removed 0 bases at V and 4 bases at J, with 13 bases between. Looked up from germline, CDR1 is SGDLS and CDR2 is YYNGEE. DNA for the CDR3: TGTGCCAGCAGCGTAGTCCCCGGAGTTCGCACTGAAGCTTTCTTT. It encodes CASSVVPGVRTEAFF.

There are a few counts of this clone. This CDR3 is CASRRALAGAGGEQYF. The DNA for the CDR3 is TGTGCCAGCAGGCGCGCGCTAGCGGGAGCCGGGGGCGAGCAGTACTTC. This rearrangement joins TRBV5-4 to TRBJ2-7, with TRBD2 matching 10 bases. The germline gives CDR1 SGHNT, CDR2 YYREEE (reference sequence). J was trimmed by 6 bases and V by 5 bases; bases with no gene match: 14. The CDR3 is 16 residues long.

The V gene is TRBV28, the J gene TRBJ2-3; D unclear. CDR3 length: 15 amino acids. Trimming left V 3 bases short and J 0 bases short, with 10 bases between. The V gene's germline CDR1 is MDHEN and CDR2 SYDVKM. The CDR3 DNA reads TGTGCCAGCAGTTTTTCCAGGCCAAGCACAGATACGCAGTATTTT. Translated, it gives CASSFSRPSTDTQYF.

The CDR3 spells CASRLADGYRAQGEYGYTF. As DNA, the CDR3 is TGTGCAAGTCGCTTAGCGGACGGATATCGGGCACAGGGAGAATATGGCTACACCTTC. The V gene is TRBV12-2, the J gene TRBJ1-2; the table's D call TRBD1 went unverified against the DNA. TRBV12-2 is annotated as a pseudogene. The CDR3 has 19 amino acids.

This clone was detected ten times or more. The rearrangement links TRBV7-9 to TRBJ2-1, with D maybe TRBD1 (6 bases). The germline V and J ends were trimmed by 5 bases and 5 bases, with 10 bases remaining between them. The CDR3 contains 13 residues. Germline V gene lookup returns CDR1 SEHNR and CDR2 FQNEAQ (reference sequence). DNA for the CDR3: TGTGCCAGCAGCATGCGGACAGACAATGAGCAGTTCTTC. Amino acid sequence: CASSMRTDNEQFF.

This clone showed up just a few times. The CDR3 DNA reads as TGTGCCAGCTATCAGGGCATGGGCTACGAGCAGTACTTC. Encoded protein: CASYQGMGYEQYF. The V and J genes are TRBV6-1 and TRBJ2-7; D is perhaps TRBD1 (5 bases). Germline CDR1 reads MNHNS; CDR2 reads SASEGT. This CDR3 has 13 residues. Trimming cost V 8 bases and J 3 bases, with 14 bases left between them.

This clone has just a few counts. The chain carries TRBV7-2 and TRBJ2-4; TRBD2 is a possible D gene (5 bases). CDR3 length: 16 residues. Germline CDR1 is SGHTA and CDR2 is FQGNSA. V was cut by 0 bases and J by 7 bases, with 16 bases left in between. CDR3 nucleotides: TGTGCCAGCAGCTTAGCGCGGTTTAACCCGGGGAACATTCAGTACTTC. This sequence encodes CASSLARFNPGNIQYF.